Listed here are 14 T cell receptor beta chains from one sample, sequenced in a study of radiotherapy plus CTLA-4 blockade in lung cancer. Produced via immunoSEQ multiplex PCR; TCRdb's table is partial and in-frame only. This table holds 90,000 to 100,000 clones, 88% found once. The material sequenced was peripheral blood, taken from a patient treated with radiotherapy plus ipilimumab. These receptors were obtained from a human donor with non-small cell lung cancer that progressed on radiotherapy plus ipilimumab.

The chain carries TRBV4-2 and TRBJ2-1; 12 bases are shared with TRBD2. CDR3 size: 17 residues. Germline V gene lookup returns CDR1 LGHNA and CDR2 YNFKEQ. The V and J ends lost 3 bases and 9 bases, in that order; junction bases with no gene match: 12. The CDR3 DNA reads TGTGCCAGCAGCCATTGGGGACTAGCGGGCGACGAGGGTGAGCAGTTCTTC. Encoded protein: CASSHWGLAGDEGEQFF.

V is TRBV6-5 and J is TRBJ2-7, with D tentatively TRBD1 (6 bases). The V gene's germline CDR1 is MNHEY and CDR2 SVGAGI. V lost 6 bases to trimming and J lost 0 bases, with 9 bases between them. This CDR3 is 13 amino acids long. The CDR3 nucleotides read TGTGCCAGCAGCGAAGGGGGCTCCTACGAGCAGTACTTC. Translated: CASSEGGSYEQYF.

V gene TRBV5-1 combines with J gene TRBJ1-3, with D possibly TRBD1 on 5 matching bases. The germline V and J ends were trimmed by 3 bases and 1 base, with 17 bases remaining between them. The CDR3 length is 17 residues. Germline V gives CDR1 SGHRS, CDR2 YFSETQ. The CDR3 sequence: CASSSLRGGSSGNTIYF. In nucleotides, the CDR3 is TGCGCCAGCAGCTCCCTTAGGGGAGGCAGTTCTGGAAACACCATATATTTT.

This clone showed up just once. V usage is TRBV7-3 and J usage is TRBJ2-3; no clear D gene. Trimming removed 5 bases at V and 7 bases at J, with 13 bases between. CDR3 size: 13 residues. Germline CDR1 SGHTA, CDR2 FQGTGA. The CDR3: CASSMHEPNTQYF. The CDR3, as DNA: TGTGCCAGCAGCATGCACGAACCAAATACGCAGTATTTT.

The chain couples TRBV2 to TRBJ1-1; D is undetermined. Trimming cost V 0 bases and J 3 bases, with 8 bases left between them. Germline V lookup: CDR1 SNHLY, CDR2 FYNNEI. CDR3 length: 14 amino acids. The CDR3 is CASSEASGYTEAFF. The DNA of the CDR3 is TGTGCCAGCAGTGAAGCGTCCGGATACACTGAAGCTTTCTTT.

The chain is built from TRBV6-1 and TRBJ2-7; 8 bases align to TRBD1. Germline V CDR1 and CDR2: MNHNS, SASEGT. The trim removed 6 bases at V and 7 bases at J, leaving 2 bases unmatched. CDR3 length: 11 residues. The CDR3 loop is CASRRQGEQYF. The CDR3 DNA sequence: TGTGCCAGCAGACGACAGGGGGAGCAGTACTTC.

In its sample, this clone was seen once. The J gene is TRBJ2-3, the V gene TRBV7-9, with D hard to call. Germline CDR1 and CDR2: SEHNR and FQNEAQ (reference sequence). Trimming removed 4 bases at V and 3 bases at J, with 14 bases between. CDR3 length equals 15 residues. The CDR3 DNA is TGTGCCAGCAGCTCGGCGAAGGGCCCGACAGATACGCAGTATTTT. Its protein product is CASSSAKGPTDTQYF.

The chain has TRBV4-2 and TRBJ2-1, with 7 bases lining up with TRBD2. V was pared by 0 bases and J by 6 bases, with 8 bases of the junction left unmatched. The CDR3 spans 16 residues. In germline, CDR1 is LGHNA, CDR2 YNFKEQ. The CDR3 region has the DNA TGTGCCAGCAGCCAAGAGCGACTAGCCCTATCCAATGAGCAGTTCTTC. It codes for CASSQERLALSNEQFF.

The chain employs TRBV30 and TRBJ2-2, with 10 nucleotides matching TRBD2. With 0 bases clipped from V and 7 bases from J, the junction kept 5 bases outside the gene matches. The germline V gene has CDR1 GTSNPN and CDR2 SVGIG (reference sequence). The CDR3 totals 15 residues. The CDR3 here is CAWSVKAGGVGELFF. In nucleotides, the CDR3 is TGTGCCTGGAGTGTCAAAGCGGGAGGGGTCGGGGAGCTGTTTTTT.

The sample holds one count of this clone. V is TRBV6-6 and J is TRBJ2-1, with 9 bases lining up with TRBD2. The CDR3 loop spans 15 amino acids. The germline V gene has CDR1 MNHNY and CDR2 SVGAGI (reference sequence). V lost 4 bases, J lost 2 bases, and 3 bases stayed unmatched. The CDR3 nucleotides are TGTGCCAGCAGTTCCGCGGGGGGGGCCTACAATGAGCAGTTCTTC. Translated: CASSSAGGAYNEQFF.

The CDR3 here is CASRSGLAGGNEQFF. In nucleotides, the CDR3 is TGTGCCAGCAGATCGGGACTAGCGGGAGGAAATGAGCAGTTCTTC. This chain connects TRBV5-4 to TRBJ2-1; 15 nucleotides align to TRBD2. Germline CDR1 reads SGHNT; CDR2 reads YYREEE (reference sequence). This CDR3 region has 15 residues. Losses at the gene ends were 5 bases for V and 7 bases for J; bases not matched to a gene: 4.

This clone was seen once. The gene calls are TRBV29-1 and TRBJ1-1, with D possibly matching TRBD1 (5 bases). Germline V gene lookup returns CDR1 SQVTM and CDR2 ANQGSEA. CDR3 length: 16 residues. Trimming shortened V by 4 bases and J by 0 bases, and 18 bases separated the two germline ends. The CDR3 sequence is CSVAYRSNQMNTEAFF. The CDR3 DNA follows: TGCAGCGTTGCCTACAGGAGCAACCAGATGAACACTGAAGCTTTCTTT.

The chain is built from TRBV29-1 and TRBJ2-7, with TRBD1 matching 9 bases. Germline CDR1 SQVTM, CDR2 ANQGSEA. The CDR3 has 14 amino acids. Unmatched junction bases numbered 5, after V lost 4 bases and J lost 1 base. CDR3 bases: TGCAGCGTTGGGGGGGGACAGGGTTCCTACGAGCAGTACTTC. Amino acid sequence: CSVGGGQGSYEQYF.

Concerning this clone itself: The same CDR3 also results from other DNA sequences found in this sample. As DNA, the CDR3 is TGCGCCAGCAGCTACGGACAGGGGCAAGAGACCCAGTACTTC. It is translated as CASSYGQGQETQYF. The genes are TRBV5-1 and TRBJ2-5, with 9 positions matching TRBD1. With V trimmed by 3 bases and J by 2 bases, 2 bases remained unmatched. Germline CDR1 reads SGHRS; CDR2 reads YFSETQ. The CDR3 spans 14 residues.